This T cell receptor beta chain was observed in a study of molecular identifiers for immune sequencing clone quantification. Germline assignment: CDR1 MNHNY and CDR2 SVGAGI (reference sequence). The CDR3 is made up of 15 amino acids. Notes on this clonotype: Germline and junction disagree at one end, which may indicate a read error.

TCRdb fed the PCR reads into MiXCR, producing one record per CDR3 protein. The repertoire holds 100,000 or so distinct CDR3 sequences, around a third seen once, with approximately 4% in the top ten. The source is a human donor in good health. Some libraries in this study had Jurkat cell RNA spiked in. The sample comprised naive CD8+ T cells from blood, with Jurkat cell RNA spiked in. The subset: FACS-sorted CD8+CD4-CCR7+CD45RA+ naive T cells. The chain links TRBV6-6 to TRBJ1-2; D call uncertain. The CDR3 region has the DNA TGTGCCAGCAGGTACTCCTCCGGTACTAACTATGGCTACACCTTC. It encodes CASRYSSGTNYGYTF.